These T cell receptor beta chains were read from a single sample in a study of blood T cell repertoires in COVID-19. Sequenced by immunoSEQ multiplex PCR; TCRdb stores in-frame clones only, minus some. The sample yields around 340,000 clones, around 83% seen once. Sequencing was performed on peripheral blood. The source of these receptors is a man aged 25-40 years with active or convalescent COVID-19. Each CDR3 is given with its conserved first and last residue. Each record gives: V gene, J gene, clone size, D gene, CDR3 DNA, CDR3 protein. A D gene is named only where the DNA matches it firmly. Size values are once, few and many counts, or a class for expanded clones, and some rows have none.

TRBV12-3/TRBV12-4	TRBJ1-3	NA	NA	TGTGCCAGCAGCCTTAGCTCTGGAAACACCATATATTTT	CASSLSSGNTIYF
TRBV27	TRBJ2-2	NA	TRBD2	TGTGCCAGCAGTTCTTCCCTTCTAGCGGACTCGAACACCGGGGAGCTGTTTTTT	CASSSSLLADSNTGELFF
TRBV7-9	TRBJ2-2	NA	NA	TGTGCCAGCAGCTTAGGCGGCTACTCAGCCGGGGAGCTGTTTTTT	CASSLGGYSAGELFF
TRBV12-3/TRBV12-4	TRBJ1-1	NA	TRBD1	TGTGCCAGCAGGGACAGGGGGAACACTGAAGCTTTCTTT	CASRDRGNTEAFF
TRBV5-1	TRBJ2-1	NA	NA	TGCGCCAGCAGCTTGATCTTCGCCGGCGGGACGGTCAATGAGCAGTTCTTC	CASSLIFAGGTVNEQFF
TRBV29-1	TRBJ2-6	NA	NA	TGCAGCGTTGACCCGTCTGGGGCCAACGTCCTGACTTTC	CSVDPSGANVLTF
TRBV5-1	TRBJ2-3	NA	TRBD2	TGCGCCAGCAGCCCGACCCAGGGAGGGTATACGCAGTATTTT	CASSPTQGGYTQYF
TRBV7-2	TRBJ2-7	NA	TRBD2	TGTGCCAGCAGCTTATGGGGCGGGAGGATATACGAGCAGTACTTC	CASSLWGGRIYEQYF
TRBV6-2/TRBV6-3	TRBJ2-7	NA	TRBD1	TGTGCCAGCAGCACCCGGGACAGGGCGGCCTACGAGCAGTACTTC	CASSTRDRAAYEQYF
TRBV15	TRBJ2-1	NA	TRBD2	TGTGCCACCAGCGCCGGGGACTACCAGTTCTTC	CATSAGDYQFF
TRBV29-1	TRBJ2-3	few	TRBD2	TGCAGCGTGGGTAGCGGGAGGGGCTTCACAGATACGCAGTATTTT	CSVGSGRGFTDTQYF
TRBV11-3	TRBJ1-1	NA	TRBD1	TGTGCCAGCAGCTTAGGGCAGGGGGGCACTGAAGCTTTCTTT	CASSLGQGGTEAFF
TRBV29-1	TRBJ1-2	NA	NA	TGCAGCGCTAGTCCCACGGGGGGCGGCTACACCTTC	CSASPTGGGYTF
TRBV30	TRBJ2-5	once	TRBD1	TGTGCCTGGGGGACAGGGTACCAAGAGACCCAGTACTTC	CAWGTGYQETQYF
TRBV28	TRBJ2-2	NA	TRBD1	TGTGCCAGCAGTTTAAAAACAGGGGACCCTAACACCGGGGAGCTGTTTTTT	CASSLKTGDPNTGELFF